This is a list of T cell receptor beta chains from one sample in a study of tumor and adjacent non-tumor tissue in lung cancer. TCRdb recomputed calls from the multiplex PCR reads with MiXCR, one row per CDR3 protein. The sample shows 65,000 to 95,000 distinct CDR3 sequences, approximately 79% of them seen only once. The sequenced sample was lung tumor tissue. Receptor source: a woman in her forties or fifties with non-small cell lung cancer. CDR3s include the opening cysteine and the closing phenylalanine or tryptophan. D genes are given only for firm matches. Size values are once, few and many counts, or a class for expanded clones, and some rows have none.

.,TRBV20-1,TRBJ1-2,TRBD1,TGCATTGGGACGAGACAGGGGCCTAATGGCTACACCTTC,CIGTRQGPNGYTF
many,TRBV12-3/TRBV12-4,TRBJ1-3,TRBD1,TGTGCCAGCAGTTTATCCACAGGGGACAACTCTGGAAACACCATATATTTT,CASSLSTGDNSGNTIYF
.,TRBV6-5,TRBJ2-2,.,TGTGTCAGCATTTACAGAGCGGACCACACCGGGGAGCTGTTTTTT,CVSIYRADHTGELFF
.,TRBV11-2,TRBJ2-7,.,TGCGCCAACAGCTTATCTACGAGTCCCTCCTACGAGCAGTACTTC,CANSLSTSPSYEQYF
.,TRBV12-3/TRBV12-4,TRBJ2-5,.,TGTACCAGCAGTTTGACATGCTCGGGGACCCAGTCCTTC,CTSSLTCSGTQSF
.,TRBV10-3,TRBJ2-1,.,TGTGTCATCAGTGATGACAGGGAGCAGTTCTTC,CVISDDREQFF
.,TRBV11-2,TRBJ2-7,TRBD2,TGTGCCAACAGCTCTGGACTAGCGGGATATGATGAGCAGTACTTC,CANSSGLAGYDEQYF
.,TRBV30,TRBJ2-2,TRBD1,TGTGCCCGGACAGGGGGAATGGGGGCCGAGGAGCTGTTTTTT,CARTGGMGAEELFF
.,TRBV20-1,TRBJ2-5,.,TGCAGTGCTAGACCGTCCGGGGAAGAGACCGAGTATTTC,CSARPSGEETEYF
.,TRBV6-2/TRBV6-3,TRBJ2-3,.,TGTGTCAGCAGTTACTCGGAGGATTCGGCGCAGTATTTT,CVSSYSEDSAQYF
.,TRBV11-2,TRBJ2-1,.,TGTGCCAGCAGCCGGGTGATACTAACGGAGGACAATGAGCAGTTCTTC,CASSRVILTEDNEQFF